Listed below are T cell receptor beta chains from one sample, sequenced in a study of immune characterization of retroperitoneal liposarcoma. TCRdb analysed the PCR reads with MiXCR anew, one entry per CDR3 protein. This repertoire shows around 20,000 distinct CDR3 sequences, 35% to 45% found once; its top ten account for 6.5% to 8%. Sequencing was carried out using blood. These receptor sequences come from a male donor with retroperitoneal liposarcoma. Both conserved end residues are part of each CDR3.

j_call v_call cdr3_aa
. TRBV11-3 CASSLIGLAGGNEQYF
TRBJ2-7 TRBV7-2 CASSSYRESPSYEQYF
TRBJ1-5 TRBV12-3/TRBV12-4 CASSLFGISNQPQHF
TRBJ2-1 TRBV27 CASSLSGGAYNEQFF
TRBJ2-5 TRBV6-5 CASSYSGTRKETQYF
TRBJ2-5 TRBV6-5 CASSSRGRSDNEQYF
TRBJ1-4 TRBV7-2 CASRAGTGTELFF
TRBJ2-1 TRBV4-3 CASSQDYFNEQFF
TRBJ2-1 TRBV7-2 CASSLVVDRVGFEQFF
TRBJ2-3 TRBV4-1 CASSQGGGRDTDTQYF
. TRBV6-2/TRBV6-3 CASSRTSGSSEQYF
TRBJ2-5 TRBV5-5 CASSLWSQETQYF
TRBJ1-1 TRBV6-1 CASRGRSGGTEAFF
TRBJ1-5 TRBV27 CASSPNPGTETYSNQPQHF